The present TCR beta chain was sequenced within a study of blood T cell repertoires in COVID-19. The overall study: Acute-phase and convalescent COVID-19 samples originated in the United States, Italy and Spain. From T cells, B-cell-depleted T cells, or PBMCs came the material, which was cDNA or gDNA.

The CDR3 consists of 11 residues. Germline V lookup: CDR1 LNHDA, CDR2 SQIVND (reference sequence). Trimming took off 5 bases at V and 6 bases at J, with 6 bases between the two ends. As processed by the authors: Estimates of nucleated cell counts were drawn from the amplification of reference gene primers. TCRdb keeps only in-frame clones here, not all; method: immunoSEQ multiplex PCR. V, J and clone size are taken as reported in that table, and D and trimming were inferred from the DNA itself. The sample yields about 200,000 clones, more than 60% seen once. Input material: peripheral blood. The chain combines TRBV19 with TRBJ2-3; D gene uncertain. The sequence came from a man aged 50 to 59 who had recovered from COVID-19. The CDR3 DNA follows: TGTGCCAGTAGTGCCGGGGATACGCAGTATTTT. Translation: CASSAGDTQYF.